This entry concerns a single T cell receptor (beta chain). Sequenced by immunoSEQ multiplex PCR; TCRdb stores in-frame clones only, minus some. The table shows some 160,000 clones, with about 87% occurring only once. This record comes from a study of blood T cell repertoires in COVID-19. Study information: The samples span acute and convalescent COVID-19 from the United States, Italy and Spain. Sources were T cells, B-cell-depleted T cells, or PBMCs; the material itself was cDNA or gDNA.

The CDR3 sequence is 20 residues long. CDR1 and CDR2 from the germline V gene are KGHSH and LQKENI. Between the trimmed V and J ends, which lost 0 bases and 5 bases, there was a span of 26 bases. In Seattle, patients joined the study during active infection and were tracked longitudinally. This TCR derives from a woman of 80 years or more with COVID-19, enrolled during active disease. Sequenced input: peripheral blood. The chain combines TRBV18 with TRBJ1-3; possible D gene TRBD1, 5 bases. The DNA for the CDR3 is TGTGCCAGCTCACCACCGGTTTTTCAGGGAAGGGTTTTTGAGCGAAACACCATATATTTT. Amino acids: CASSPPVFQGRVFERNTIYF.